This TCR beta chain was sequenced for a study of blood T cell repertoires in COVID-19. Looking at the study overall: COVID-19 samples from acute and convalescent phases originated in the United States, Italy and Spain. From T cells, B-cell-depleted T cells, or PBMCs came the material, which was cDNA or gDNA.

Under the authors' procedure: Scientists estimated how many nucleated cells there were by amplifying reference gene primers. Repertoires were generated with immunoSEQ multiplex PCR, while TCRdb's copy carries only in-frame clones and drops some. The V and J calls and clone size are taken from that table; D and trimming were inferred from the DNA. The sample has about 33,000 clones; 70% to 90% are singletons. Sequencing was carried out using peripheral blood. The sequence came from a human donor in a cohort sampled during active COVID-19.

The CDR3 sequence is CAISEGGGAWQETQYF. Written as DNA, the CDR3 is TGTGCCATCAGTGAAGGAGGGGGGGCTTGGCAAGAGACCCAGTACTTC. The chain couples TRBV10-3 to TRBJ2-5; tentative D call: TRBD2 (7 bases). Germline V lookup: CDR1 ENHRY, CDR2 SYGVKD. V lost 3 bases and J 2 bases, leaving 16 bases between the germline ends. CDR3 size: 16 residues.